Below, one T cell receptor (beta chain) is given with its context. Its target is not known. This sample is part of a study of shared clonotypes between healthy human individuals. Findings and caveats of the study: Generation probability values for non-shared clonotypes were lower than those for clonotypes shared by all four donors.

TCRdb's copy holds only in-frame clones and misses some; the assay was immunoSEQ multiplex PCR. The sample shows 2 million or so clones, 85% to 95% of them seen only once. Investigators divided CD4+ cells into CD45RA+ naive and CD45RA-negative memory subsets. CDR1 is SGHNT and CDR2 is YYREEE in the germline V gene (reference sequence). This CDR3 is 15 amino acids long. Trimming stripped 0 bases from V and 5 bases from J, with 14 bases between. This clonotype originated in a man between 18 and 29 years old in good health. The sequenced sample was naive CD4+ T cells sorted from blood. Subset described: CD45RA+ positively selected. The chain joins TRBV5-4 to TRBJ1-2, with D hard to call. CDR3 sequence (DNA): TGTGCCAGCAGCTTGGAGAGGTGGGGAGCGTATGGCTACACCTTC. Its protein is CASSLERWGAYGYTF.